This TCR beta chain was found in a study of T-cell reconstitution after alpha-beta-depleted transplantation in children. Findings and limits, study-wide: Counts and diversity of T cells one year after transplant came mostly from newly produced T cells. Some patients' high day-60 TCRbeta diversity was traced to surviving recipient T cells and thymic progenitors.

The germline V and J ends were trimmed by 2 bases and 5 bases, with 13 bases remaining between them. Germline CDR1 reads SGHVS; CDR2 reads FNYEAQ. CDR3 length: 15 residues. This clonotype was counted only a few times. Its antigen is undetermined. Unique molecular identifiers were used to barcode this TCRbeta library. TCRdb re-called the PCR reads with MiXCR, one entry per CDR3 protein. The repertoire holds some 840,000 distinct CDR3 sequences, roughly 15% seen once, with around 4.5% in the top ten. V is TRBV7-6 and J is TRBJ2-1; D gene ambiguous. This TCR derives from a male patient younger than 18 who had a stem cell transplant for acute lymphoblastic leukemia, so the T cells may come from the graft donor. The sequencing here drew on PBMCs, mostly from graft donor cells, taken 360 days after TCRalphabeta/CD19-depleted stem cell transplant. The CDR3 sequence is CASSLIGYPNNEQFF. Here the CDR3 DNA reads TGTGCCAGCAGCTTAATCGGCTACCCCAACAATGAGCAGTTCTTC.